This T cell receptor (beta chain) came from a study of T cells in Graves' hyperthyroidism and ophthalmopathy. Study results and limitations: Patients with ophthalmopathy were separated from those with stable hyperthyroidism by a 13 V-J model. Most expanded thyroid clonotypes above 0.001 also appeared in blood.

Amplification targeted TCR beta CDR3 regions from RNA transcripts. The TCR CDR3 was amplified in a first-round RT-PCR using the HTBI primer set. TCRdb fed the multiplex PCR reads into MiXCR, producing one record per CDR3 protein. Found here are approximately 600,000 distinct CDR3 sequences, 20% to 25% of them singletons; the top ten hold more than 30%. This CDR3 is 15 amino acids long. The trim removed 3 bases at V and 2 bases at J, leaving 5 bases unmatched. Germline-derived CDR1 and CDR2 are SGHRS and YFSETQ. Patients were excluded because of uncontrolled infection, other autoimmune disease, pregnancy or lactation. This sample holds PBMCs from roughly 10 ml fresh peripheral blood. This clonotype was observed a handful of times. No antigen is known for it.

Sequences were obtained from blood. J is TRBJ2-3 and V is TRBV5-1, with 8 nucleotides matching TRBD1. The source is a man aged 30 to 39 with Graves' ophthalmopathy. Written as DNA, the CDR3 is TGCGCCAGCAGCTCGTGGACAGGGCCCACAGATACGCAGTATTTT. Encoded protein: CASSSWTGPTDTQYF.